This T cell receptor (beta chain) emerged from a study of PD-L1 blockade in urothelial cancer. V was shortened by 0 bases and J by 1 base, with 16 bases between the two germline ends. The CDR3 runs 17 residues. Germline loops: CDR1 MNHEY, CDR2 SMNVEV (reference sequence). The repertoire was sequenced with immunoSEQ multiplex PCR; TCRdb's copy has only in-frame clones and lacks some. In the table there are about 72,000 clones, around 86% of which are singletons. Stated time point: pretreatment peripheral blood. The chain links TRBV27 to TRBJ2-7; D perhaps matches TRBD2 (5 bases). This TCR was recovered from a man aged 55-75 years with urothelial cancer. The starting material was PBMCs, obtained around atezolizumab (anti-PD-L1) treatment. The CDR3: CASSLSSDGSVSYEQYF. Written as DNA, the CDR3 is TGTGCCAGCAGTTTATCCTCGGACGGTAGCGTATCCTACGAGCAGTACTTC.